This T cell receptor beta chain was sequenced during a study of identical twins. Unique molecular identifiers were present on the cDNA, and a universal primer site came from template switching. TCRdb re-called the 5' RACE reads through MiXCR, storing one row per CDR3 protein. The sample includes 540,000 or so distinct CDR3 sequences, about a fifth seen only once; the top ten take approximately 0.48%. Germline V gene lookup returns CDR1 SGHKS and CDR2 YYEKEE (reference sequence). The CDR3 has 16 amino acids. The V gene lost 0 bases and the J gene lost 6 bases, with 16 bases spanning the gap. Separately, the same data were catalogued under a study of yellow fever vaccine responses in identical twins.

Specimen: CD4+ T cells sorted from blood. The chain links TRBV5-5 to TRBJ2-1, with a tentative D call TRBD2 (6 bases). The source is a young woman in good health. The CDR3 DNA follows: TGTGCCAGCAGCTTGGTTATTCACGGGAGAAGCAATGAGCAGTTCTTC. Translated: CASSLVIHGRSNEQFF. The full variable domain, completed using reference TRBV5-5 and TRBJ2-1, is DAGVTQSPTHLIKTRGQQVTLRCSPISGHKSVSWYQQVLGQGPQFIFQYYEKEERGRGNFPDRFSARQFPNYSSELNVNALLLGDSALYLCASSLVIHGRSNEQFFGPGTRLTVL.